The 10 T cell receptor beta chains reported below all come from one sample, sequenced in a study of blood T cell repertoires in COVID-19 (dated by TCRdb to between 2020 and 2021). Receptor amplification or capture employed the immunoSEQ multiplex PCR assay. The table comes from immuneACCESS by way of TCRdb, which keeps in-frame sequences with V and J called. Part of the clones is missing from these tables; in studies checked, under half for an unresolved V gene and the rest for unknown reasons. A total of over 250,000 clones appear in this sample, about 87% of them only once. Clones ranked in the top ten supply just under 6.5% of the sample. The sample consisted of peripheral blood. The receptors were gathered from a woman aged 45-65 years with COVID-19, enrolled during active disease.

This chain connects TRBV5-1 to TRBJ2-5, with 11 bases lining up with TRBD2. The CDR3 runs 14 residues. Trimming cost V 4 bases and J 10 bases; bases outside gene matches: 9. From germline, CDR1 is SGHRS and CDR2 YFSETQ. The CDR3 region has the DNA TGCGCCAGCAGCCAAACTAGCGGGAGCTCGGGCCAGTACTTC. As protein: CASSQTSGSSGQYF.

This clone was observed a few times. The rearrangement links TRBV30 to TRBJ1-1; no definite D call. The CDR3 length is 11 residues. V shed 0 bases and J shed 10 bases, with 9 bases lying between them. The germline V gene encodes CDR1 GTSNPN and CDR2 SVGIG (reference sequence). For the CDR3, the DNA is TGTGCCTGGAGTGTTGGGAGAGGAGCTTTCTTT. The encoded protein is CAWSVGRGAFF. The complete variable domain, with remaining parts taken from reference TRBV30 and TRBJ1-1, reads SQTIHQWPATLVQPVGSPLSLECTVEGTSNPNLYWYRQAAGRGLQLLFYSVGIGQISSEVPQNLSASRPQDRQFILSSKKLLLSDSGFYLCAWSVGRGAFFGQGTRLTVV.

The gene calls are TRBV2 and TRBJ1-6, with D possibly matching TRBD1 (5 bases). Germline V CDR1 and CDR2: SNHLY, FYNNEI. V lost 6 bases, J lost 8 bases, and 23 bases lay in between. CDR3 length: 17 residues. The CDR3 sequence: CASRDTNRRDLDSPLHF. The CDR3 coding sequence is TGTGCCAGCAGAGACACCAACCGCAGGGATTTGGATTCACCCCTCCACTTT.

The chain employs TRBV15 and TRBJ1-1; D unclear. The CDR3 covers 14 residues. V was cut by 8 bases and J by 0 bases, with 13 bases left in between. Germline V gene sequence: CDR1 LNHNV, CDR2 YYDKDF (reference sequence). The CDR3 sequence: CATEDNGLNTEAFF. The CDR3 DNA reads TGTGCCACCGAAGATAACGGTTTGAACACTGAAGCTTTCTTT. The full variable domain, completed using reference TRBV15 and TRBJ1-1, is DAMVIQNPRYQVTQFGKPVTLSCSQTLNHNVMYWYQQKSSQAPKLLFHYYDKDFNNEADTPDNFQSRRPNTSFCFLDIRSPGLGDTAMYLCATEDNGLNTEAFFGQGTRLTVV.

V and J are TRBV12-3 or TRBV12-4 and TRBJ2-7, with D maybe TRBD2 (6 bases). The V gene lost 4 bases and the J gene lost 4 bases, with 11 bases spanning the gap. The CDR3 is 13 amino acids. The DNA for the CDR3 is TGTGCCAGCAGTTCCGACGGGGGTTACGAGCAGTACTTC. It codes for CASSSDGGYEQYF.

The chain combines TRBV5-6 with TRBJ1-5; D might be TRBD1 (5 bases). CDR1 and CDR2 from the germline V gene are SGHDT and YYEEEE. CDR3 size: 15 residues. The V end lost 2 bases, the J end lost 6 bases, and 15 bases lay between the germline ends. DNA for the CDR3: TGTGCCAGCAGCTTATTAACGGGGGAGGGTCAGCCCCAGCATTTT. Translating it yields CASSLLTGEGQPQHF.

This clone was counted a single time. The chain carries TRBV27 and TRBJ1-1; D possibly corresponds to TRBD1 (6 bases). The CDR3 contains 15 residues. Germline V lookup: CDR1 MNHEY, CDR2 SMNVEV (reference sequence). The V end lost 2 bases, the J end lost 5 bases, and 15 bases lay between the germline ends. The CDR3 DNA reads TGTGCCAGCAGTTTACTTGGGGGCGCAGTTACTGAAGCTTTCTTT. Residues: CASSLLGGAVTEAFF.

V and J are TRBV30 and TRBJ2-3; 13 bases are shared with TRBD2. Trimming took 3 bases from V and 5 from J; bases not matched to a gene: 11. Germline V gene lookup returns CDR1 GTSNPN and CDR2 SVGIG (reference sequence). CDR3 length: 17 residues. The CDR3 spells CAWRPLGLAGEVDTQYF. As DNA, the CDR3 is TGTGCCTGGAGGCCTCTAGGACTAGCGGGAGAGGTAGATACGCAGTATTTT.

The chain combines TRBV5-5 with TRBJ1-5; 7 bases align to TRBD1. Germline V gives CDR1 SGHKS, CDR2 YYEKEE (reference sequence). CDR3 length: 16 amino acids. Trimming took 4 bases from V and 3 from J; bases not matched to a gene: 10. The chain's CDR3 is CASSPLEDRPNQPQHF. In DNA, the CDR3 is TGTGCCAGCAGCCCTCTCGAGGACAGGCCCAATCAGCCCCAGCATTTT.

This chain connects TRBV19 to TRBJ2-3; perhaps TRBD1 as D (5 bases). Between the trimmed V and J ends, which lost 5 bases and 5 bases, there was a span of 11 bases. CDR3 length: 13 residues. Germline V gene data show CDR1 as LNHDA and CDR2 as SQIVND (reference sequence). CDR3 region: CASSPDQGDTQYF. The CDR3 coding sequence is TGTGCCAGTAGTCCTGACCAGGGAGATACGCAGTATTTT.